Presented here are 12 T cell receptor beta chains from one specimen sequenced in a study of OX40 agonist ivuxolimab in advanced cancers. The method behind the library was the immunoSEQ multiplex PCR assay. TCRdb carries this immuneACCESS record with in-frame sequences only. Its versions omit some clonotypes, under half of them owing to an unresolved V gene in the studies checked, with the rest unexplained. The sample table lists 75,000 to 100,000 clones, under 95% of them with a count of one. The leading ten clones occupy 0.7% to 0.95% of the sample. The sample was CD4+ or CD8+ T cells sorted from blood, taken in a trial of the OX40 agonist ivuxolimab. The receptors were sampled from an adult with an advanced solid tumor such as melanoma, head and neck, liver or kidney cancer.

The chain uses TRBV7-2 and TRBJ2-7; TRBD1 aligns across 7 bases. Per the germline V gene, CDR1 is SGHTA and CDR2 is FQGNSA. The CDR3 contains 14 residues. The junction had 8 bases not matched to a gene; V was cut back by 5 bases and J by 4 bases. The CDR3 sequence: CASSTGTAPYEQYF. The CDR3 coding sequence is TGTGCCAGCAGCACAGGGACAGCGCCTTACGAGCAGTACTTC.

V is TRBV6-1 and J is TRBJ1-5; 10 nucleotides line up with TRBD1. Germline V gene lookup returns CDR1 MNHNS and CDR2 SASEGT. V was pared by 2 bases and J by 2 bases, with 6 bases of the junction left unmatched. This CDR3 contains 17 residues. The CDR3 loop reads CASSETTGGTGNQPQHF. CDR3 DNA: TGTGCCAGCAGTGAAACGACAGGGGGCACGGGCAATCAGCCCCAGCATTTT.

Details on this clone: One junction end disagrees with the germline gene, perhaps due to a read error. The V gene is TRBV6-1, the J gene TRBJ2-4; a weak D match, TRBD2 (7 bases). The CDR3 covers 15 residues. Germline lookup yields CDR1 MNHNS and CDR2 SASEGT. The CDR3, as DNA: TGTGCCAGCAGTGACAGGGGTTTAGTGGGAGGGCCTGAGGGCTTC. It is translated as CASSDRGLVGGPEGF.

The V call is TRBV29-1, the J call TRBJ2-1; 11 bases line up with TRBD2. In germline, CDR1 is SQVTM, CDR2 ANQGSEA. CDR3 size: 13 residues. V shed 7 bases, J shed 5 bases, and the junction held 4 bases outside the gene matches. As DNA, the CDR3 is TGCAGCGGACCGGGACTAGCGGACAATGAGCAGTTCTTC. Translation: CSGPGLADNEQFF.

Of note for this clone: One end of the junction is discordant with germline, which a read error may explain. V usage is TRBV30 and J usage is TRBJ2-5, with D tentatively TRBD2 (6 bases). CDR1 GTSNPN and CDR2 SVGIG come from the germline V gene (reference sequence). This CDR3 is built from 14 residues. CDR3 in DNA: TGTGCCTGGGGACTTAAGGGACTGCCTCGACCCAGTAACTTC. Its translation is CAWGLKGLPRPSNF.

The rearrangement joins TRBV29-1 to TRBJ1-5, with D maybe TRBD1 (5 bases). Germline-derived CDR1 and CDR2 are SQVTM and ANQGSEA. This CDR3 comprises 12 residues. Between the trimmed V and J ends, which lost 4 bases and 5 bases, there was a span of 9 bases. CDR3 residues: CSVAGGDQPQHF. DNA of the CDR3: TGCAGCGTTGCGGGGGGGGATCAGCCCCAGCATTTT.

The chain uses TRBV7-2 and TRBJ1-2; D is uncertain. Between the trimmed V and J ends, which lost 6 bases and 4 bases, there was a span of 12 bases. CDR1 SGHTA and CDR2 FQGNSA come from the germline V gene. The CDR3 contains 13 residues. The CDR3: CASSRGGIYGYTF. CDR3 DNA: TGTGCCAGCAGTCGTGGAGGGATCTATGGCTACACCTTC. Full variable domain (missing parts from reference TRBV7-2 and TRBJ1-2): GAGVSQSPSNKVTEKGKDVELRCDPISGHTALYWYRQSLGQGLEFLIYFQGNSAPDKSGLPSDRFSAERTGGSVSTLTIQRTQQEDSAVYLCASSRGGIYGYTFGSGTRLTVV.

The V and J genes are TRBV27 and TRBJ2-1; 8 nucleotides agree with TRBD1. The CDR3 contains 18 residues. CDR1 MNHEY and CDR2 SMNVEV come from the germline V gene (reference sequence). V was clipped by 2 bases and J by 4 bases; unmatched bases: 13. The CDR3, as DNA: TGTGCCAGCAGTTTACCCCCCCAGGGCAGGGGGCTATACAATGAGCAGTTCTTC. Amino acid sequence: CASSLPPQGRGLYNEQFF.

V usage is TRBV5-1 and J usage is TRBJ2-7; D call uncertain. V was trimmed by 1 base and J by 5 bases, leaving 13 bases between them. CDR1 is SGHRS and CDR2 is YFSETQ in the germline V gene. CDR3 length: 14 amino acids. The CDR3: CASSLLDPKDEQYF. DNA of the CDR3: TGCGCCAGCAGCTTGTTGGACCCAAAGGACGAGCAGTACTTC.

The chain recombines TRBV4-3 with TRBJ2-3, with 7 bases fitting TRBD2. CDR3 length equals 15 residues. Trimming removed 4 bases from V and 1 base from J; junction bases left unmatched: 5. Germline V CDR1 and CDR2: LGHNA, YSLEER. CDR3 sequence reads: CASSRGLAGTDTQYF. The CDR3 bases are TGCGCCAGCAGCCGAGGGCTAGCGGGCACAGATACGCAGTATTTT.

This chain uses TRBV19 with TRBJ1-5, with 10 bases aligning to TRBD1. The CDR3 sequence is 15 residues long. V dropped 6 bases and J dropped 7; count of bases not matched to a gene: 9. CDR1 and CDR2 (germline): LNHDA, SQIVND (reference sequence). CDR3 region: CASSPTGGAGQPQHF. In DNA, the CDR3 is TGTGCCAGTAGCCCGACAGGGGGCGCCGGCCAGCCCCAGCATTTT.

V gene TRBV5-4 combines with J gene TRBJ2-7, with TRBD2 identical over 9 bases. The CDR3 length is 15 residues. The germline gives CDR1 SGHNT, CDR2 YYREEE (reference sequence). The trim removed 0 bases at V and 4 bases at J, leaving 5 bases unmatched. The CDR3: CASSLVVAGVYEQYF. The CDR3 DNA sequence: TGTGCCAGCAGCTTGGTGGTAGCGGGAGTGTACGAGCAGTACTTC.